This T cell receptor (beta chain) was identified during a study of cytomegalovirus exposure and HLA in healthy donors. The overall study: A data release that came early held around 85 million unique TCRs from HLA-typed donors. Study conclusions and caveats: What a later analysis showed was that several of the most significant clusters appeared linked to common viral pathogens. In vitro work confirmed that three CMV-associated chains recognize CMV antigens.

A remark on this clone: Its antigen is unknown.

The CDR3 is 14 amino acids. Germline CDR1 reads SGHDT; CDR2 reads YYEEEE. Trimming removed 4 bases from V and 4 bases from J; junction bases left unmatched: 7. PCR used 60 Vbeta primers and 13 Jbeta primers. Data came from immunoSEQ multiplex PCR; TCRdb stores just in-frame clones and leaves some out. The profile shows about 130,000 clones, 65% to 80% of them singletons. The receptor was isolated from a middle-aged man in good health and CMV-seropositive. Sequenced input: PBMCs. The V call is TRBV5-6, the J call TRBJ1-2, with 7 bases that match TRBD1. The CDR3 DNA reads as TGTGCCAGCAGCCTGACAGGGTACCGCTATGGCTACACCTTC. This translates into CASSLTGYRYGYTF.